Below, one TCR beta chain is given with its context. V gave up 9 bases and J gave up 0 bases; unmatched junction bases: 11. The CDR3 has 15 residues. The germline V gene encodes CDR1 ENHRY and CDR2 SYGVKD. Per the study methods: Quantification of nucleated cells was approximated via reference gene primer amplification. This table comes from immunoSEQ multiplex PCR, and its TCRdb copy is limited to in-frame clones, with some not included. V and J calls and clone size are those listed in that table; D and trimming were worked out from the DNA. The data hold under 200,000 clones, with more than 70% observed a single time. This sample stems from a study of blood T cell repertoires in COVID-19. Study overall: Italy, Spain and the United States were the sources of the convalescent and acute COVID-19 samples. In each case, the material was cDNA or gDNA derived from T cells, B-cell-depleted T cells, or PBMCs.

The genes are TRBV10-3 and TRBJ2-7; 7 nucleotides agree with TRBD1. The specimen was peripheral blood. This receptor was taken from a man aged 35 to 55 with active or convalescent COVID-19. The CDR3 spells CAITPRTGPSYEQYF. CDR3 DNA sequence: TGTGCCATAACCCCTCGGACAGGCCCCTCCTACGAGCAGTACTTC.